This T cell receptor beta chain was captured in a study of T cells after yellow fever vaccination. TCRdb analysed the 5' RACE reads with MiXCR anew, one entry per CDR3 protein. The repertoire has hundreds of thousands of distinct CDR3 sequences, approximately 4% of them found once; the top ten carry around 23%. The sequence was obtained from a young man who received the YFV17D yellow fever vaccine. Sequenced here: PBMCs, sampled 5 days after the yellow fever booster vaccination.

The CDR3 protein is CASSLRGGGYYSYNEQFF. The CDR3 bases are TGTGCCAGCAGTTTAAGGGGCGGGGGGTACTATTCCTACAATGAGCAGTTCTTC. The chain has TRBV27 and TRBJ2-1; 8 nucleotides agree with TRBD2. V lost 2 bases, J lost 1 base, and 10 bases stayed unmatched. Germline CDR1 is MNHEY and CDR2 is SMNVEV (reference sequence). The CDR3 extends over 18 amino acids.